This TCR beta chain is from a study of blood T cell repertoires in COVID-19. About the research overall: Samples of COVID-19 (acute and convalescent) were obtained from the United States, Italy and Spain. T cells, B-cell-depleted T cells, or PBMCs provided the cDNA or gDNA that served as material.

Under the authors' procedure: The authors estimated nucleated cell counts from reference gene primer amplification. Libraries were prepared by immunoSEQ multiplex PCR; TCRdb keeps only in-frame clonotypes and omits some of them. The V and J calls and clone size are taken from that table; D and trimming were inferred from the DNA. Among nearly 110,000 clones, 80% to 85% were seen once, and the ten largest hold approximately 4%. The sequence was obtained from a human donor in a cohort sampled during active COVID-19. Sequencing used peripheral blood.

The CDR3 DNA is TGTGCCAGCATTACAGGGGGAGGACCTGGCTCCTACGAGCAGTACTTC. Its translation: CASITGGGPGSYEQYF. The rearrangement joins TRBV28 to TRBJ2-7, with TRBD1 matching over 8 bases. Germline-derived CDR1 and CDR2 are MDHEN and SYDVKM. V shed 7 bases and J 0 bases; nucleotides not matched to a gene: 11. This CDR3 spans 16 amino acids.